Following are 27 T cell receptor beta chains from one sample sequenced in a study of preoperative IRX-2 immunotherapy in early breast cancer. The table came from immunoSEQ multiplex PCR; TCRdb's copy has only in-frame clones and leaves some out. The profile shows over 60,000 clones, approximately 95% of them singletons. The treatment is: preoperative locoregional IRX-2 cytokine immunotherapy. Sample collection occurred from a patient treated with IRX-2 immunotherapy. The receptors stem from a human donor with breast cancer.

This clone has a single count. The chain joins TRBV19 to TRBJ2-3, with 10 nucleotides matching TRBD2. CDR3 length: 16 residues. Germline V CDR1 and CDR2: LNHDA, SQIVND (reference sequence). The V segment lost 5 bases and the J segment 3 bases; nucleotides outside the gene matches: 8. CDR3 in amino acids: CASSGTSGTPTDTQYF. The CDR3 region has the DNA TGTGCCAGTAGTGGTACTAGCGGGACCCCTACAGATACGCAGTATTTT.

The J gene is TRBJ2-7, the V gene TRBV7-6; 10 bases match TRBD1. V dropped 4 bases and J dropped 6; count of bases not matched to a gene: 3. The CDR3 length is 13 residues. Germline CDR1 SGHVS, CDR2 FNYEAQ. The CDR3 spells CASSYDRGREQYF. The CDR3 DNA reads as TGTGCCAGCAGCTACGACAGGGGGCGCGAGCAGTACTTC.

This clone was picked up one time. CDR3 sequence reads: CASKSSDTLYGTLHF. The DNA of the CDR3 is TGTGCCAGCAAGTCGTCGGATACCCTCTACGGTACCCTCCACTTT. V and J are TRBV2 and TRBJ1-6; D is undetermined. The CDR3 has 15 amino acids. With 7 bases removed from V and 14 bases from J, the gap between germline ends came to 24 bases. The germline V gene has CDR1 SNHLY and CDR2 FYNNEI.

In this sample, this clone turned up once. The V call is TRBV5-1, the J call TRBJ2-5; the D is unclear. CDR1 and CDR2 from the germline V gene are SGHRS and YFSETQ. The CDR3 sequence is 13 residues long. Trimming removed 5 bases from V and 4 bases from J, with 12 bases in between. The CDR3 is CASSSNELETQYF. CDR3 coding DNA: TGCGCCAGCAGTAGTAATGAACTAGAGACCCAGTACTTC. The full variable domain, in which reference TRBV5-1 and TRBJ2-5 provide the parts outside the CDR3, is KAGVTQTPRYLIKTRGQQVTLSCSPISGHRSVSWYQQTPGQGLQFLFEYFSETQRNKGNFPGRFSGRQFSNSRSEMNVSTLELGDSALYLCASSSNELETQYFGPGTRLLVL.

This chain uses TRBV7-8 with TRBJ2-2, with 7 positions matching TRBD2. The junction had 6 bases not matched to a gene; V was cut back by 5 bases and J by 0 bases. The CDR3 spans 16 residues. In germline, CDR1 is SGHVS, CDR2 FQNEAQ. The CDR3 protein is CASSIAGGSNTGELFF. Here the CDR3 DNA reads TGTGCCAGCAGCATTGCCGGGGGGTCGAACACCGGGGAGCTGTTTTTT.

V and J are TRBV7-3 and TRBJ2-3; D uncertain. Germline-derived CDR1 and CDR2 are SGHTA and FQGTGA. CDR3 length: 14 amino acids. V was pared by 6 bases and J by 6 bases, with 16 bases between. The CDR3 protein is CASSNWVFRDTQYF. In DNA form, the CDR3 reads TGTGCCAGCAGTAATTGGGTGTTTAGGGATACGCAGTATTTT.

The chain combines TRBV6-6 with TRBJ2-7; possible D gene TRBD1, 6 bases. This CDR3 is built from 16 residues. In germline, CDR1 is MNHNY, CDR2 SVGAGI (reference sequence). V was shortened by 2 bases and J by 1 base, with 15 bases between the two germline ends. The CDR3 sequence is CASSYPDSLISYEQYF. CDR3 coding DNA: TGTGCCAGCAGTTACCCGGACAGCCTAATATCCTACGAGCAGTACTTC.

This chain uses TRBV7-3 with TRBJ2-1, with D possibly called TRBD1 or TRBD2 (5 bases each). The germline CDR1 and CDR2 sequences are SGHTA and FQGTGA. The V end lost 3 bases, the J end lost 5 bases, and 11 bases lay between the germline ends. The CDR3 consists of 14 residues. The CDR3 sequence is CASSLGTVDNEQFF. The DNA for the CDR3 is TGTGCCAGCAGCTTGGGGACGGTAGACAATGAGCAGTTCTTC.

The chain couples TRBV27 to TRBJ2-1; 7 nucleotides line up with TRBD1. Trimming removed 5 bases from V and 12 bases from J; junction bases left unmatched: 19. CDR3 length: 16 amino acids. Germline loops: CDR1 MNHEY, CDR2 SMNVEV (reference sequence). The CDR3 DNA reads TGTGCCAGCAGTACTCCTGACAGGGATGAGTTTGTGGGGCAGTTCTTC. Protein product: CASSTPDRDEFVGQFF.

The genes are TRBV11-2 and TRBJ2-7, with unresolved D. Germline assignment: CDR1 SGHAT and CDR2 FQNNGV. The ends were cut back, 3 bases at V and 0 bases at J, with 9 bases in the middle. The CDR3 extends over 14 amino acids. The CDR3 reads CASSLSPSSYEQYF. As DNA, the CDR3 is TGTGCCAGCAGCTTGTCACCCAGCTCCTACGAGCAGTACTTC.

CDR3 bases: TGTGCCAGCAGTGAAGAACGTTACACTGAAGCTTTCTTT. Protein: CASSEERYTEAFF. This chain connects TRBV2 to TRBJ1-1; D uncertain. Germline CDR1 reads SNHLY; CDR2 reads FYNNEI. The CDR3 runs 13 residues. V lost 1 base, J lost 3 bases, and 6 bases lay in between.

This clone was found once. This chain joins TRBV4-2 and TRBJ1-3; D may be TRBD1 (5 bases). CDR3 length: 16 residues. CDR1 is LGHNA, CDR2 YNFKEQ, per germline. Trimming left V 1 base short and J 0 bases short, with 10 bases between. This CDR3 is CASSQGLGDSGNTIYF. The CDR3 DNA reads TGTGCCAGCAGCCAAGGGTTGGGGGACTCTGGAAACACCATATATTTT.

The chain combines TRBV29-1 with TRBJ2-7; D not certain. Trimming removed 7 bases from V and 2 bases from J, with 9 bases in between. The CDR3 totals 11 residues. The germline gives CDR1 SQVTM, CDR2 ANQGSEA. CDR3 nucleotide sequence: TGCAGCGCTGTGGGTCCCTACGAGCAGTACTTC. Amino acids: CSAVGPYEQYF.

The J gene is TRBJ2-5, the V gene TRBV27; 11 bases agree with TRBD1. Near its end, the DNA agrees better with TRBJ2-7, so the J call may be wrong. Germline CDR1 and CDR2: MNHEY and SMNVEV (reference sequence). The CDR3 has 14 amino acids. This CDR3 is CASSPDRGHYEQYF. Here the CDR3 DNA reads TGTGCCAGCAGTCCGGACAGGGGGCACTACGAGCAGTACTTC.

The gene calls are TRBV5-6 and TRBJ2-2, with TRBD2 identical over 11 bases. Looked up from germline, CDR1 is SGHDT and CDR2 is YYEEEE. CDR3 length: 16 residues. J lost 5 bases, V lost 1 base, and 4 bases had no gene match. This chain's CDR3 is CASSLTRLAGTGELFF. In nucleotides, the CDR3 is TGTGCCAGCAGCTTGACCCGACTAGCGGGGACCGGGGAGCTGTTTTTT.

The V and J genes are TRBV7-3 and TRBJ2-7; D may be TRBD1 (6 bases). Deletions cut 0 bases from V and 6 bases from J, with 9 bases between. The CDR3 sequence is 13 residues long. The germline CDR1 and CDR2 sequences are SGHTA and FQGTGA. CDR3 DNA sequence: TGTGCCAGCAGCTTAACGGGGGCGAGCGAGCAGTACTTC. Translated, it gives CASSLTGASEQYF. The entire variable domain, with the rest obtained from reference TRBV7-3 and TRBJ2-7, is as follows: GAGVSQTPSNKVTEKGKYVELRCDPISGHTALYWYRQSLGQGPEFLIYFQGTGAADDSGLPNDRFFAVRPEGSVSTLKIQRTERGDSAVYLCASSLTGASEQYFGPGTRLTVT.

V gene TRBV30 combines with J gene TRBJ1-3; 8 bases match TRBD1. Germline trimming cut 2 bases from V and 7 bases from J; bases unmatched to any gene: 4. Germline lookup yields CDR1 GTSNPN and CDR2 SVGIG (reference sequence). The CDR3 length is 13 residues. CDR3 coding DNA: TGTGCCTGGAGTAGGGACAGGAGGAACACCATATATTTT. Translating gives CAWSRDRRNTIYF.

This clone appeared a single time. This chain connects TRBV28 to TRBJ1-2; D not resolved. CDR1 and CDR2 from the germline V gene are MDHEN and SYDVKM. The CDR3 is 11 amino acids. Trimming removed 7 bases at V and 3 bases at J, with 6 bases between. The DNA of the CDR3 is TGTGCCAGCACGAAGCACTATGGCTACACCTTC. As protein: CASTKHYGYTF.

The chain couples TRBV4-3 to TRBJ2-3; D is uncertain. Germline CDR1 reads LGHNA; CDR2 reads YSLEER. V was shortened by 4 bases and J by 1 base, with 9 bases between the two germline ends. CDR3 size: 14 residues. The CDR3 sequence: CASSRGPRTDTQYF. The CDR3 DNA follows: TGCGCCAGCAGCCGGGGTCCGCGCACAGATACGCAGTATTTT.

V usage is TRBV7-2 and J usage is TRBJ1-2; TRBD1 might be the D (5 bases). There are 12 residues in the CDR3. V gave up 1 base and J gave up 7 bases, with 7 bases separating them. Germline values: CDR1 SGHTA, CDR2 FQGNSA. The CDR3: CASSLEGIGYTF. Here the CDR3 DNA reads TGTGCCAGCAGCTTAGAGGGGATTGGCTACACCTTC.

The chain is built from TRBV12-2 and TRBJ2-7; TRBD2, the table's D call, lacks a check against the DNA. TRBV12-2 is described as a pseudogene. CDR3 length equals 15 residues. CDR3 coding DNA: TGTGCAAGTCGCCCAACCCCAAGAGTCCGGAGGGAGCAGTACTTC. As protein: CASRPTPRVRREQYF.

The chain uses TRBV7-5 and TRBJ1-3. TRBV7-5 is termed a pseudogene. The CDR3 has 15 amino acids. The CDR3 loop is CASHGGGSSGNTIYF. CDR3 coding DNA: TGTGCCTCACACGGGGGCGGAAGCTCTGGAAACACCATATATTTT.

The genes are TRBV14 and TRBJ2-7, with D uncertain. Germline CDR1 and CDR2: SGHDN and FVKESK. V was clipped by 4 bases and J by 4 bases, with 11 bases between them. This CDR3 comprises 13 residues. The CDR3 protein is CASSRPNGYEQYF. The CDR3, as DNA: TGTGCCAGCAGCCGGCCTAATGGGTACGAGCAGTACTTC.

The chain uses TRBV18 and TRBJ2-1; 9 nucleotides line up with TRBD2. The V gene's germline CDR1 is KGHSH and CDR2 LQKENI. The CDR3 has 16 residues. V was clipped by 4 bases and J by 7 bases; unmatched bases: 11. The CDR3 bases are TGTGCCAGCTCACAGGGGAGCGGGAGGTCCCCGAATGAGCAGTTCTTC. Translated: CASSQGSGRSPNEQFF. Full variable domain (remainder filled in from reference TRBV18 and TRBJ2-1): NAGVMQNPRHLVRRRGQEARLRCSPMKGHSHVYWYRQLPEEGLKFMVYLQKENIIDESGMPKERFSAEFPKEGPSILRIQQVVRGDSAAYFCASSQGSGRSPNEQFFGPGTRLTVL.

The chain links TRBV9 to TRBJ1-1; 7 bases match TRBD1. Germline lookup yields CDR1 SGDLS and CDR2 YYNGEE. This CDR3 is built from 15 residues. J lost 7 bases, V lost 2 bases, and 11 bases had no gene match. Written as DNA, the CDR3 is TGTGCCAGCAGCGTTGAAGGGGGCGCTGGGGATGAAGCTTTCTTT. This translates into CASSVEGGAGDEAFF.

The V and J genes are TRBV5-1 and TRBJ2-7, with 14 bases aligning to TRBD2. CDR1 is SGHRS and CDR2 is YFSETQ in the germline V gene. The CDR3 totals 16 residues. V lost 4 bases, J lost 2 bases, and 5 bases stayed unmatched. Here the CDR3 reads CASSPGTSGSTYEQYF. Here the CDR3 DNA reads TGCGCCAGCAGCCCTGGGACTAGCGGGAGCACCTACGAGCAGTACTTC.

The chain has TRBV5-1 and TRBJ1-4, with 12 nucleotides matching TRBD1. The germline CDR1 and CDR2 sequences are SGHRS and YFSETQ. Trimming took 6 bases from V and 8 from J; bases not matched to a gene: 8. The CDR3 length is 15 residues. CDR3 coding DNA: TGCGCCAGCACCGGGACAGGGGGCCTAACCGAAAAACTGTTTTTT. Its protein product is CASTGTGGLTEKLFF.